Below, 18 T cell receptor beta chains from the same sample are listed, as sequenced in a study of OX40 agonist ivuxolimab in advanced cancers. The data were produced by immunoSEQ multiplex PCR, yet TCRdb's version contains in-frame clones alone and is incomplete. The sample holds around 74,000 clones, around 86% seen once. The sequencing here drew on CD4+ or CD8+ T cells sorted from blood, taken in a trial of the OX40 agonist ivuxolimab. These receptors came from an adult with an advanced solid tumor such as melanoma, head and neck, liver or kidney cancer.

The chain has TRBV6-5 and TRBJ2-5; 7 bases align to TRBD2. This CDR3 region has 16 residues. Trimming took 0 bases from V and 5 from J; bases not matched to a gene: 9. Looked up from germline, CDR1 is MNHEY and CDR2 is SVGAGI. The CDR3: CASSYSGRGGGETQYF. CDR3 nucleotide sequence: TGTGCCAGCAGTTACTCGGGTCGCGGGGGTGGGGAGACCCAGTACTTC.

This chain uses TRBV10-3 with TRBJ1-6; D not resolved. The CDR3 sequence is 14 residues long. The germline V gene has CDR1 ENHRY and CDR2 SYGVKD. V was shortened by 5 bases and J by 7 bases, with 12 bases between the two germline ends. In DNA form, the CDR3 reads TGTGCCATCAGTCGCGCAGAATCAAATTCACCCCTCCACTTT. This sequence encodes CAISRAESNSPLHF.

The gene calls are TRBV18 and TRBJ1-1, with D perhaps matching TRBD1 (6 bases). The V and J ends lost 3 bases and 2 bases respectively, with 13 bases between them. Germline V gene lookup returns CDR1 KGHSH and CDR2 LQKENI. CDR3 length: 15 residues. The CDR3 loop reads CASSPGGRGNTEAFF. The DNA of the CDR3 is TGTGCCAGCTCACCCGGGGGGCGGGGTAACACTGAAGCTTTCTTT.

The chain couples TRBV6-1 to TRBJ2-3, with 9 positions matching TRBD2. The germline V gene has CDR1 MNHNS and CDR2 SASEGT. After removal of 5 bases from V and 1 base from J, the junction contained 1 base not matched to a gene. This CDR3 has 14 residues. Here the CDR3 reads CASSRTSGTDTQYF. In nucleotides, the CDR3 is TGTGCCAGCAGTCGGACTAGCGGCACAGATACGCAGTATTTT.

The CDR3 reads CASSYPGRIKETQYF. In DNA form, the CDR3 reads TGTGCCAGCAGCTACCCCGGTCGGATAAAAGAGACCCAGTACTTC. V is TRBV5-4 and J is TRBJ2-5; D is undetermined. The V end lost 3 bases, the J end lost 3 bases, and 15 bases lay between the germline ends. Germline V CDR1 and CDR2: SGHNT, YYREEE (reference sequence). The length of the CDR3 is 15 residues.

This clone came up once. The J gene is TRBJ2-3, the V gene TRBV18, with D possibly TRBD2 on 5 matching bases. CDR1 is KGHSH and CDR2 is LQKENI in the germline V gene. V lost 2 bases and J 5 bases, leaving 14 bases between the germline ends. The CDR3 covers 15 residues. The CDR3 spells CASSPFWTGRDTQYF. The CDR3 DNA reads TGTGCCAGCTCACCATTCTGGACGGGGAGAGATACGCAGTATTTT.

The rearrangement joins TRBV5-1 to TRBJ2-5; maybe TRBD2 (6 bases). Between the trimmed V and J ends, which lost 4 bases and 5 bases, there was a span of 15 bases. Germline loops: CDR1 SGHRS, CDR2 YFSETQ. The CDR3 spans 14 residues. The CDR3 DNA sequence: TGCGCCAGCAGCCCTCGGCGGGGAAAGGAGACCCAGTACTTC. Translated, it gives CASSPRRGKETQYF.

The V call is TRBV9, the J call TRBJ2-2; 10 bases fit TRBD2. Germline CDR1 and CDR2: SGDLS and YYNGEE. The CDR3 runs to 17 residues. J lost 5 bases, V lost 1 base, and 8 bases had no gene match. As DNA, the CDR3 is TGTGCCAGCAGCGTAAGCGGGGGGGCTACAGGTACCGGGGAGCTGTTTTTT. Protein sequence: CASSVSGGATGTGELFF.

The chain combines TRBV14 with TRBJ1-6; a possible D gene is TRBD1 (5 bases). V lost 5 bases and J lost 9, with 17 bases in between. The CDR3 has 15 residues. Germline CDR1 SGHDN, CDR2 FVKESK. The CDR3 DNA is TGTGCCAGCAGCTCCAGGGAGTTCCAGGGTTCACCCCTCCACTTT. Protein: CASSSREFQGSPLHF.

V is TRBV7-9 and J is TRBJ2-3; the match to TRBD2 covers 12 bases. The CDR3 contains 15 residues. The germline CDR1 and CDR2 sequences are SEHNR and FQNEAQ (reference sequence). V was clipped by 8 bases and J by 4 bases; unmatched bases: 7. CDR3 in DNA: TGTGCCAGCGGCGTCTCTAGCGGGGGGGCAGATACGCAGTATTTT. Encoded protein: CASGVSSGGADTQYF.

The genes are TRBV6-6 and TRBJ2-5; a possible D gene is TRBD1 (6 bases). The CDR3 runs to 12 residues. With 7 bases removed from V and 1 base from J, the gap between germline ends came to 7 bases. Germline V gene sequence: CDR1 MNHNY, CDR2 SVGAGI (reference sequence). Here the CDR3 DNA reads TGTGCCAGCACGGACAGCCAAGAGACCCAGTACTTC. Translation gives CASTDSQETQYF.

V usage is TRBV2 and J usage is TRBJ2-2, with D unclear. CDR1 and CDR2 (germline): SNHLY, FYNNEI. CDR3 length: 13 amino acids. Trimming took off 6 bases at V and 1 base at J, with 6 bases between the two ends. The CDR3 DNA follows: TGTGCCAGCAGGAGGAAGAACACCGGGGAGCTGTTTTTT. Encoded protein: CASRRKNTGELFF.

The rearrangement joins TRBV7-2 to TRBJ1-1, with TRBD1 identical over 7 bases. Unmatched junction bases numbered 6, after V lost 3 bases and J lost 5 bases. Germline loops: CDR1 SGHTA, CDR2 FQGNSA. The CDR3 sequence is 14 residues long. The CDR3 region is CASSFDRAKTEAFF. The CDR3 region has the DNA TGTGCCAGCAGCTTCGACAGGGCTAAGACTGAAGCTTTCTTT.

The rearrangement joins TRBV2 to TRBJ2-1; tentative D call: TRBD2 (6 bases). In germline, CDR1 is SNHLY, CDR2 FYNNEI. CDR3 length: 15 residues. With 7 bases removed from V and 6 bases from J, the gap between germline ends came to 19 bases. CDR3 DNA sequence: TGTGCCAGCACCGTCGAGACGGGGGTTAGCAATGAGCAGTTCTTC. Residues: CASTVETGVSNEQFF.

The chain carries TRBV7-2 and TRBJ2-7; the D is unclear. This CDR3 region has 12 residues. With 5 bases removed from V and 2 bases from J, the gap between germline ends came to 7 bases. Germline V CDR1 and CDR2: SGHTA, FQGNSA. CDR3 loop: CASSLQPYEQYF. The DNA for the CDR3 is TGTGCCAGCAGCCTACAGCCCTACGAGCAGTACTTC.

This clone was seen more than once but under ten times. The chain uses TRBV4-2 and TRBJ2-2, with a tentative D call TRBD1 (6 bases). The ends were cut back, 4 bases at V and 0 bases at J, with 9 bases in the middle. The CDR3 spans 15 residues. In germline, CDR1 is LGHNA, CDR2 YNFKEQ. CDR3: CASSRTVPNTGELFF. The CDR3 DNA reads TGTGCCAGCAGCCGGACAGTCCCGAACACCGGGGAGCTGTTTTTT.

For this clone: No conserved phenylalanine or tryptophan ends this CDR3, so it is likely a read error. The chain joins TRBV30 to TRBJ1-6; D call uncertain. Trimming cost V 1 base and J 7 bases, with 8 bases left between them. This CDR3 is built from 13 residues. CDR1 is GTSNPN and CDR2 is SVGIG in the germline V gene (reference sequence). As DNA, the CDR3 is TGTGCCTGGAGTGGGGAGGTAAATTCACCCCTCCACCTT. Its translation: CAWSGEVNSPLHL.

Worth noting for this clone: Because the CDR3's place on the DNA is in doubt, the DNA is left out and the CDR3 is given as listed by TCRdb. The chain couples TRBV19 to TRBJ2-5. CDR1 is LNHDA, CDR2 SQIVND, per germline (reference sequence). Both ends counted, the CDR3 spans 14 residues. The CDR3 region is CASSFRGRWETQYF.